Detailed here is one T cell receptor beta chain. The antigen remains undetermined. The CDR3 loop spans 14 amino acids. Germline CDR1 and CDR2: LGHDT and YNNKEL (reference sequence). V shed 2 bases and J 6 bases; nucleotides not matched to a gene: 6. Regarding the study as a whole: The larger-cohort validation was restricted to a single TCR beta V-J rearrangement rather than whole repertoires. Tumor-infiltrating Treg TCR alpha and beta sequences overlapped most with tumor naive CD4+ T cells, then blood naive.

TCRdb analysed the 5' RACE reads with MiXCR anew, one entry per CDR3 protein. The sample yields around 7,800 distinct CDR3 sequences, approximately 42% seen once. Material for sequencing was memory CD4+ T cells sorted from blood. As for subset: memory CD4+ T cells, CD4+CD45RO+CD25-. This receptor was taken from a female donor with breast cancer. The V gene is TRBV3-1, the J gene TRBJ2-7, with 8 bases that match TRBD1. The CDR3 region is CASSQRTGLGEQYF. The DNA for the CDR3 is TGTGCCAGCAGCCAACGGACAGGGCTAGGCGAGCAGTACTTC.